This T cell receptor beta chain was recovered during a study of molecular identifiers for immune sequencing clone quantification. Broader study findings: Highly expanded clone sizes could be underestimated through barcode sharing by identical TCR molecules. Jurkat TCR RNA that was spiked in from one cell was reportedly detectable among one million naive cells.

This clonotype was observed a handful of times. Its antigen remains unknown. TCRdb re-analysed the PCR reads in MiXCR, keeping a single row per CDR3 protein. The sample holds about 500,000 distinct CDR3 sequences, roughly 23% seen once. The TCR sequence derives from a human donor in good health. Some libraries in this study had Jurkat cell RNA spiked in. Sequencing input: naive CD8+ T cells from blood, with Jurkat cell RNA spiked in. This sample's subset: FACS-sorted CD8+CD4-CCR7+CD45RA+ naive T cells.

In DNA form, the CDR3 reads TGTGCCAGCAGCTTCTGGCGGGATTCCTACAATGAGCAGTTCTTC. It yields the protein CASSFWRDSYNEQFF. The chain couples TRBV7-9 to TRBJ2-1; possible D gene TRBD2, 6 bases. V gave up 3 bases and J gave up 1 base, with 10 bases separating them. CDR1 and CDR2 (germline): SEHNR, FQNEAQ (reference sequence). The CDR3 contains 15 residues.